This TCR beta chain comes out of a study of shared clonotypes between healthy human individuals (dated by TCRdb to the early 2020s). A note on the overall study: The cohort included a few men and a couple of women between 18 and 49 years of age. Different laboratories and diverse techniques were used to prepare libraries and sequence TCR repertoires, to increase sequencing depth and limit assay-specific biases. The study deeply sequenced blood TCR repertoires of five healthy adults to estimate repertoire size and the extent of clonotype sharing between individuals. For each donor, CD4 naive and CD4 memory were each given three plates, CD8 naive was given two plates, and CD8 memory was given one plate. Each donor's leukapheresis produced roughly between roughly 0.85 and 9.5 billion PBMCs.

Donors were healthy HIV-negative adults with no recently reported acute infections or vaccinations. Every donor was a Caucasian adult living in Nashville, Tennessee, USA. CD4+ T cells were enriched through magnetic negative selection, after which naive cells were positively selected on CD45RA and the remaining negative fraction served as the memory subset. Blood was obtained by leukapheresis, after which PBMCs were separated by Ficoll-Histopaque density gradient centrifugation and cryopreserved in liquid nitrogen vapor phase. Analytical flow cytometry was used to check the purity and quantity of every magnetically sorted T cell population. From each sorted fraction, genomic DNA was isolated and quantified by UV absorbance on a Nanodrop 2000c. Including cysteine and phenylalanine, the CDR3 has 15 amino acids. Only CDR3 DNA is held: 45 bases, read in frame from base 1. V is cut back by 0 bases and J by 10 bases, with 11 bases in the junction unmatched. CDR1 and CDR2 were assigned from the germline V gene as SGHVS and FQNEAQ.

Using the deep immunoSEQ assay, multiplex PCR amplified TCR CDR3 regions from genomic DNA. Genomic DNA extracted from each cell subset was distributed evenly over all wells of several immunoSEQ 96-well plates, and each plate served as one replicate. For sorted subsets, around 0.2 ug genomic DNA, equal to 25,000 to 35,000 T cell genomes, was loaded into each replicate PCR. Purified libraries were quantified with a Qubit 3.0 fluorometer, sized on a Bioanalyzer 2100, and re-quantified with the KAPA Library Quantification kit. Every immunoSEQ 96-well plate was sequenced on a dedicated single-read 150-cycle Illumina NextSeq 550 flow cell. Processing in the source paper ran as follows. Because the immunoSEQ output held only junctional sequences and lacked quality scores, the filtering could not match the filtering applied to full-length reads. To assign V/J genes and CDR3, sequences were annotated using PyIR, a Python wrapper for IgBLAST v1.9, with IMGT germline references. Reads were filtered out if the reads had weak V/J assignments (E-value above 1e-6), no CDR3, stop codons, out-of-frame junctions, or ambiguous translated residues. V3J clonotypes were defined as sequences sharing the same inferred V gene, J gene, and CDR3 amino acid sequence. Percentage overlap between repertoires was calculated by dividing the number of shared unique clonotypes by the size of the smaller repertoire. Three approaches were used to assess repertoire richness: RTK rarefaction, the Chao1 estimator, and Recon v2.1 estimates of unobserved clonotypes. For all TCRbeta clonotypes obtained by the gDNA method from a handful of donors, generation probabilities were computed with OLGA. TCRdb provides this immuneACCESS table in a form limited to in-frame rearrangements. Some clones are lacking; in checked studies, under half of them reflect an unresolved V gene, and why the rest are absent is not known. That table furnishes V, J and clone size, whereas the DNA furnished D and trimming. This sample is represented by over 2 million clones; roughly 90% of them were singletons. Jointly, the top ten make up 0.3% to 0.45% of the sample.

Concerning this clone: This receptor's antigen is unknown. It has no much larger one-base neighbor in the sample; base qualities were not kept.

Summary of the overall study and its limitations: Rarefaction of sorted-subset datasets indicated incomplete sequencing despite the large sequencing depth. Sharing across a handful of donors was observed for roughly 5% of naive CD4, over 3% of naive CD8, 2% to 2.5% of memory CD4, and around 0.4% of memory CD8 clonotypes. Naive subsets generally had larger estimated clonotype richness than memory subsets did. Clonotypes shared by all four sorted-subset donors showed higher generation probabilities than non-shared clonotypes. Because the study included a small number of donors, the genetic and exposure-history diversity represented was limited. Based on pairwise subsampling, the degree of clonotype sharing among donors was expected to be affected by sequencing depth. Sampling was restricted to blood, and TCR repertoires in tissue are likely to differ from TCR repertoires in blood.

Sequenced: naive CD4+ T cells from PBMCs. Read against the paper, the sample's cell subset or site label means: CD45RA+ positively selected. The sequence was collected from a man younger than 35 in good health. Some clones in this sample may be carry-over from other donors' samples. The receptor chain draws on TRBV7-8 and TRBJ1-1; 7 nucleotides in the junction match TRBD1. The CDR3 protein is CASSLAPRQGSGAFF. The bases are TGTGCCAGCAGCTTAGCTCCTCGACAGGGCAGTGGAGCTTTCTTT.